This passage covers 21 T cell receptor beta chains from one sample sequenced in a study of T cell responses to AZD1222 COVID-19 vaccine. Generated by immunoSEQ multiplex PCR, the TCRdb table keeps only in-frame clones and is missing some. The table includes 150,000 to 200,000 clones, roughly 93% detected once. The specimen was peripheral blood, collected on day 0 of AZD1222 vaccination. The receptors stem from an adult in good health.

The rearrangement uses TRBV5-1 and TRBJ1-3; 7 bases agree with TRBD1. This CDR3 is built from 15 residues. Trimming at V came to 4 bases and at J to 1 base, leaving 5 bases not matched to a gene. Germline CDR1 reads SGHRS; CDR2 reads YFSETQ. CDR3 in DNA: TGCGCCAGCAGCGTAGGGGACAGATCTGGAAACACCATATATTTT. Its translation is CASSVGDRSGNTIYF.

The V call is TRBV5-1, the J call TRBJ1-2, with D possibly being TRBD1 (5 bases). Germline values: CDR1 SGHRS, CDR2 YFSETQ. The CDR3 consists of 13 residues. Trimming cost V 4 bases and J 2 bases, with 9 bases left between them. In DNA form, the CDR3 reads TGCGCCAGCAGCGAGGGACGGAACTATGGCTACACCTTC. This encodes CASSEGRNYGYTF.

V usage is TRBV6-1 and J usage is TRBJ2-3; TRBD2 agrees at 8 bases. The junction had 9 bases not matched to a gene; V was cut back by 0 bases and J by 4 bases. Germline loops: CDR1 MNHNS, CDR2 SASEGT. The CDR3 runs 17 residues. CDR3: CASSEAYGGGSADTQYF. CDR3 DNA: TGTGCCAGCAGTGAAGCGTACGGGGGGGGCTCGGCAGATACGCAGTATTTT.

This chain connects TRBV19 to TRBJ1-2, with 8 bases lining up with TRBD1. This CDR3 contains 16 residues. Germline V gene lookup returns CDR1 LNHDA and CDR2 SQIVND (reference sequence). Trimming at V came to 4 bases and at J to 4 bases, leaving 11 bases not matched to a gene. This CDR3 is CASSSPNRGGVYGYTF. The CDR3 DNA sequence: TGTGCCAGTAGTAGTCCCAACAGGGGGGGCGTCTATGGCTACACCTTC.

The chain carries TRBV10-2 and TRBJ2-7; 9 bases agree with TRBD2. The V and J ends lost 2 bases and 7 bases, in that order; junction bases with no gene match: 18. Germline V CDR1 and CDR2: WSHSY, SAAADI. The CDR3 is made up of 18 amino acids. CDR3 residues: CASSEPLLAGGRAVEQYF. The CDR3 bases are TGCGCCAGCAGTGAGCCACTACTGGCGGGCGGGAGGGCGGTTGAGCAGTACTTC.

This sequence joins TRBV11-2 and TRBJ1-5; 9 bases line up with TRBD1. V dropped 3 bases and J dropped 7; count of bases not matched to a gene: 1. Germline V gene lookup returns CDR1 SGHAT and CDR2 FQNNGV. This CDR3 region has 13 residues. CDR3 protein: CASSFGQGQPQHF. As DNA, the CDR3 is TGTGCCAGCAGCTTCGGACAGGGGCAGCCCCAGCATTTT.

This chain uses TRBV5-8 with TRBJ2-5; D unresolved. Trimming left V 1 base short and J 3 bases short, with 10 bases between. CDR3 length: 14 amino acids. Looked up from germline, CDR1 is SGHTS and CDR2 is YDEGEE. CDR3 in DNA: TGTGCCAGCAGCTTGTCGTCAGTTGAAGAGACCCAGTACTTC. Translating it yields CASSLSSVEETQYF.

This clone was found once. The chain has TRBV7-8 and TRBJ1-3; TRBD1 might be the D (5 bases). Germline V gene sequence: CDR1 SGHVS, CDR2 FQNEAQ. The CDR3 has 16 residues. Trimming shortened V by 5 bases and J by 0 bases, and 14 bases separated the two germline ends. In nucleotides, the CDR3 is TGTGCCAGCAGCCCGCTACAGGTTGCCTCTGGAAACACCATATATTTT. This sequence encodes CASSPLQVASGNTIYF.

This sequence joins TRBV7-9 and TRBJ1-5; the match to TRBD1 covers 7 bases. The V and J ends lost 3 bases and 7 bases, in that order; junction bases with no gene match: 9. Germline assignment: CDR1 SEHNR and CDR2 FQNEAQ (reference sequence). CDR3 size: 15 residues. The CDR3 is CASSFSDRDGQPQHF. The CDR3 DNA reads TGTGCCAGCAGCTTTTCAGACAGGGATGGGCAGCCCCAGCATTTT.

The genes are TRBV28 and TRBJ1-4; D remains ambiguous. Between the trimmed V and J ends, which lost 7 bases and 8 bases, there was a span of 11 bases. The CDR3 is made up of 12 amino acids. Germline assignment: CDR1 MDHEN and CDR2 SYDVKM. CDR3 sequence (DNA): TGTGCCAGCAAACAGCGAGGCGAAAAACTGTTTTTT. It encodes CASKQRGEKLFF.

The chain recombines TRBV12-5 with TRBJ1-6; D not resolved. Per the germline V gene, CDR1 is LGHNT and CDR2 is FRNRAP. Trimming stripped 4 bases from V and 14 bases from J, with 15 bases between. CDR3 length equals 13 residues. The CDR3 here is CASGSSETHSLHF. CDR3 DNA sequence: TGTGCTAGTGGTTCGTCGGAGACCCATTCCCTCCACTTT.

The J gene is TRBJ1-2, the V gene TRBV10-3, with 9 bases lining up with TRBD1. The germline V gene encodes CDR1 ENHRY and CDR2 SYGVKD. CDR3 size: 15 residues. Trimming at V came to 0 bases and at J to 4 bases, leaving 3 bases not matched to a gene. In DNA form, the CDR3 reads TGTGCCATCAGTGAGTCTGAGACAGGGGGCTATGGCTACACCTTC. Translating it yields CAISESETGGYGYTF.

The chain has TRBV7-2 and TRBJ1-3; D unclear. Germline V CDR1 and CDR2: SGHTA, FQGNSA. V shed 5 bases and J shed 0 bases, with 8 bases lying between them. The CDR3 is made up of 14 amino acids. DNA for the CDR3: TGTGCCAGCAGCGCAGGCTCCTCTGGAAACACCATATATTTT. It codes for CASSAGSSGNTIYF.

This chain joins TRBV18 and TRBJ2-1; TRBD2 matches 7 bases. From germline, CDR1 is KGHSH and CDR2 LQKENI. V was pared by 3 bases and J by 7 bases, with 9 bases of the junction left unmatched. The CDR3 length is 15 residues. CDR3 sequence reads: CASSPRASGSNEQFF. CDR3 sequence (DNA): TGTGCCAGCTCACCCCGGGCTAGCGGTTCAAATGAGCAGTTCTTC.

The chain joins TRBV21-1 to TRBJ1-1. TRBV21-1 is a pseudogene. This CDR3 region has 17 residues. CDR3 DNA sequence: TGTGCCAGCCACCCGATGGACCAGGGAGGGAGGAACACTGAAGCTTTCTTT. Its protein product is CASHPMDQGGRNTEAFF.

This CDR3 is CASKSIAGGNTDTQYF. CDR3 in DNA: TGTGCCAGCAAGAGTATAGCGGGAGGGAACACAGATACGCAGTATTTT. V gene TRBV27 combines with J gene TRBJ2-3, with 11 bases that match TRBD2. V lost 7 bases and J lost 2; bases outside the gene matches: 8. Germline V gene data show CDR1 as MNHEY and CDR2 as SMNVEV (reference sequence). CDR3 length equals 16 residues.

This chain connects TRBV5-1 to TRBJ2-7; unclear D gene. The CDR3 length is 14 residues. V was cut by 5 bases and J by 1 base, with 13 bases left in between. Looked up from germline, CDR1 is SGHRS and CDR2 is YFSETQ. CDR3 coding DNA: TGCGCCAGCAGATCCACGGACCTTTCCTACGAGCAGTACTTC. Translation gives CASRSTDLSYEQYF.

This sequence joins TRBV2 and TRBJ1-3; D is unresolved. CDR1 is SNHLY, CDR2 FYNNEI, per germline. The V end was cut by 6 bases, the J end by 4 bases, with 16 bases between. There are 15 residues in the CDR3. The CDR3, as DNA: TGTGCCAGCAGAGAAACGGGTAACGCCGGAAACACCATATATTTT. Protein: CASRETGNAGNTIYF.

The CDR3 region is CASSQPFGDLDGRYSGANVLTF. In nucleotides, the CDR3 is TGCGCCAGCAGTCAACCGTTTGGGGATCTGGACGGTCGTTACTCTGGGGCCAACGTCCTGACTTTC. The chain has TRBV23-1 and TRBJ2-6; D is ambiguous. TRBV23-1 belongs to the ORF category, with a function that is uncertain. The CDR3 spans 22 residues. V lost 2 bases and J 0 bases, leaving 26 bases between the germline ends.

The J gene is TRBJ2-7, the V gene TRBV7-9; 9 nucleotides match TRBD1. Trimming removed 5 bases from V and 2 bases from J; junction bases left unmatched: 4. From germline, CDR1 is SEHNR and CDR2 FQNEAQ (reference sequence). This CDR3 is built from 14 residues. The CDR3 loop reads CASSRTGEPYEQYF. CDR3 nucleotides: TGTGCCAGCAGCCGGACAGGGGAGCCCTACGAGCAGTACTTC.

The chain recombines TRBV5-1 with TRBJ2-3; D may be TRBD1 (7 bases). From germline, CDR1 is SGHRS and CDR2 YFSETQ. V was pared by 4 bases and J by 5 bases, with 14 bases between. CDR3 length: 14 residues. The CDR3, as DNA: TGCGCCAGCAGCCCCAGACAGGGACTAGATACGCAGTATTTT. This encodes CASSPRQGLDTQYF.